These 17 T cell receptor beta chains share one sample of origin, sequenced in a study of CXCR3-negative and CXCR3-positive naive CD8 T cells. 5' RACE with UMI labels generated the TRB cDNA libraries. TCRdb reprocessed the 5' RACE reads, keeping one entry per CDR3 protein, no DNA. The sample has 20,000 to 25,000 distinct CDR3 sequences; the top ten hold around a fifth. The sample was memory CD8+ T cells from blood. The receptors derive from a human donor in good health. Some clones in this sample may be carry-over from other donors' samples.

The CDR3 sequence: CSVEDQRDSYNEQFF. The V and J genes are TRBV29-1 and TRBJ2-1. The CDR3 has 15 residues. Germline CDR1 is SQVTM and CDR2 is ANQGSEA.

The rearrangement links TRBV7-6 to TRBJ2-1; as DNA is missing, the TRBD1 call by TCRdb cannot be tested. The germline CDR1 and CDR2 sequences are SGHVS and FNYEAQ. The CDR3 is 16 residues long. The CDR3 is CASSLEGKGFYNEQFF.

The genes are TRBV7-2 and TRBJ2-7. The CDR3 is 13 amino acids. Germline lookup yields CDR1 SGHTA and CDR2 FQGNSA. CDR3 loop: CASSLDRFNEQYF.

The chain uses TRBV6-5 and TRBJ2-5; TCRdb's D call, TRBD2, is unchecked because there is no DNA. Germline V gives CDR1 MNHEY, CDR2 SVGAGI. There are 15 residues in the CDR3. The CDR3 loop is CASSYSAGGTETQYF.

The chain uses TRBV4-2 and TRBJ1-4. Germline V CDR1 and CDR2: LGHNA, YNFKEQ. The CDR3 has 14 residues. CDR3 protein: CASSQENPREKLFF.

The chain carries TRBV5-5 and TRBJ2-7. The CDR3 is made up of 13 amino acids. The V gene's germline CDR1 is SGHKS and CDR2 YYEKEE (reference sequence). This CDR3 reads CASSLTEPYEQYF.

This rearrangement joins TRBV7-9 to TRBJ1-1; TCRdb returns TRBD1, unconfirmable since there is no DNA. Germline CDR1 and CDR2: SEHNR and FQNEAQ (reference sequence). The CDR3 contains 15 residues. The CDR3 loop is CASSFGQGMNTEAFF.

The chain links TRBV28 to TRBJ2-1; the D gene TCRdb calls, TRBD2, cannot be checked with no DNA. This CDR3 is built from 20 residues. The germline V gene encodes CDR1 MDHEN and CDR2 SYDVKM. CDR3 sequence: CASSPPGGVGSLYPYNEQFF.

V gene TRBV6-5 combines with J gene TRBJ2-2. Germline CDR1 is MNHEY and CDR2 is SVGAGI. This CDR3 spans 12 amino acids. The CDR3 sequence is CASSYFTGELFF.

V and J are TRBV20-1 and TRBJ1-1. Germline V gene data show CDR1 as DFQATT and CDR2 as SNEGSKA (reference sequence). The CDR3 has 12 residues. CDR3 region: CSARVRESEAFF.

J is TRBJ1-2 and V is TRBV20-1; TCRdb selects TRBD1, and the lack of DNA leaves this call unchecked. Germline CDR1 and CDR2: DFQATT and SNEGSKA (reference sequence). This CDR3 contains 14 residues. The CDR3 region is CSAGTWVSNYGYTF.

The chain couples TRBV5-1 to TRBJ2-1; TCRdb calls TRBD1, which cannot be checked without DNA. The CDR3 has 16 amino acids. Germline CDR1 and CDR2: SGHRS and YFSETQ. CDR3 protein: CASSLGWTGLVSEQFF.

The chain uses TRBV19 and TRBJ1-4. The CDR3 is 13 residues long. Per the germline V gene, CDR1 is LNHDA and CDR2 is SQIVND (reference sequence). CDR3 amino acids: CASIGTMNEKLFF.

This chain uses TRBV27 with TRBJ1-1; TCRdb calls TRBD1, which cannot be checked without DNA. The germline V gene encodes CDR1 MNHEY and CDR2 SMNVEV (reference sequence). This CDR3 is built from 11 residues. The CDR3 reads CARTPTGKAFF.

The chain carries TRBV7-2 and TRBJ2-7; with no DNA, the TCRdb D assignment of TRBD2 cannot be verified. CDR3 length equals 15 residues. Germline-derived CDR1 and CDR2 are SGHTA and FQGNSA. The CDR3 region is CASSPGLAGAYEQYF.

The chain joins TRBV7-8 to TRBJ2-2; TCRdb gives TRBD1 as the D gene, but with no DNA this cannot be confirmed. Germline CDR1 and CDR2: SGHVS and FQNEAQ. The length of the CDR3 is 15 residues. The CDR3 reads CASALRDGPTGELFF. Based on the CDR3 plus reference TRBV7-8 and TRBJ2-2, the full variable domain is GAGVSQSPRYKVAKRGQDVALRCDPISGHVSLFWYQQALGQGPEFLTYFQNEAQLDKSGLPSDRFFAERPEGSVSTLKIQRTQQEDSAVYLCASALRDGPTGELFFGEGSRLTVL.

The chain couples TRBV13 to TRBJ2-3; as DNA is missing, the TRBD1 call by TCRdb cannot be tested. In germline, CDR1 is PRHDT, CDR2 FYEKMQ (reference sequence). The CDR3 length is 15 residues. This chain's CDR3 is CASGRQVLGTDTQYF.